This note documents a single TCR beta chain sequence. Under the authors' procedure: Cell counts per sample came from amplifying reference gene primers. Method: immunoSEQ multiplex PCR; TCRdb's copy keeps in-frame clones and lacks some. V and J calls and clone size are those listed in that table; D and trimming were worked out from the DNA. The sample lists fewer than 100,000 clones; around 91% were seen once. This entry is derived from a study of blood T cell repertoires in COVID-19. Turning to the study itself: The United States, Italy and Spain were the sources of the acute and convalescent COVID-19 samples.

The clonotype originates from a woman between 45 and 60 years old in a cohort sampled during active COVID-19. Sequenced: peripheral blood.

The CDR3 protein is CASSPAGGDTGELFF. In nucleotides, the CDR3 is TGTGCCAGCAGTCCAGCGGGGGGAGACACCGGGGAGCTGTTTTTT. The chain links TRBV6-6 to TRBJ2-2, with TRBD2 matching over 9 bases. CDR1 and CDR2 from the germline V gene are MNHNY and SVGAGI (reference sequence). V shed 5 bases and J 3 bases; nucleotides not matched to a gene: 4. The CDR3 spans 15 residues.